What follows are 18 T cell receptor beta chains derived from one specimen sequenced in a study of blood T cell repertoires in COVID-19. Assay: immunoSEQ multiplex PCR; the TCRdb copy retains only in-frame clones and omits some. The sample contains several thousand clones, less than 90% of which appear only once. Sequenced input: peripheral blood. The receptor set was obtained from a human donor in a cohort sampled during active COVID-19.

V is TRBV15 and J is TRBJ1-3; 7 bases agree with TRBD1. CDR1 is LNHNV and CDR2 is YYDKDF in the germline V gene (reference sequence). The CDR3 is 15 amino acids. Trimming cost V 5 bases and J 2 bases; bases outside gene matches: 6. The CDR3 DNA is TGTGCCACCAGCTTAGGACAGGCAACTGGAAACACCATATATTTT. Its translation is CATSLGQATGNTIYF.

The rearrangement uses TRBV27 and TRBJ1-2; 9 nucleotides align to TRBD1. Per germline, CDR1 MNHEY and CDR2 SMNVEV (reference sequence). With V trimmed by 2 bases and J by 0 bases, 4 bases remained unmatched. CDR3 size: 16 residues. CDR3 amino acids: CASSLGQGRPNYGYTF. DNA for the CDR3: TGTGCCAGCAGTTTAGGACAGGGGAGACCTAACTATGGCTACACCTTC.

This chain connects TRBV4-2 to TRBJ2-7; D possibly corresponds to TRBD2 (6 bases). The CDR3 extends over 13 amino acids. V was clipped by 0 bases and J by 7 bases, with 10 bases between them. Germline lookup yields CDR1 LGHNA and CDR2 YNFKEQ. The CDR3 region is CASSQDPGREQYF. DNA of the CDR3: TGTGCCAGCAGCCAAGATCCAGGGAGGGAGCAGTACTTC.

The chain links TRBV4-2 to TRBJ2-7, with 7 bases lining up with TRBD2. The CDR3 is 15 residues long. Germline V lookup: CDR1 LGHNA, CDR2 YNFKEQ. V lost 4 bases, J lost 2 bases, and 8 bases stayed unmatched. The CDR3 loop is CASSPKGGLAYEQYF. CDR3 nucleotide sequence: TGTGCCAGCAGCCCAAAGGGAGGGTTGGCCTACGAGCAGTACTTC.

This rearrangement joins TRBV6-5 to TRBJ1-1; TRBD1 might be the D (5 bases). The germline CDR1 and CDR2 sequences are MNHEY and SVGAGI. The CDR3 totals 14 residues. V was shortened by 2 bases and J by 1 base, with 8 bases between the two germline ends. CDR3 nucleotide sequence: TGTGCCAGCAGTTACCGCGGACAGAACACTGAAGCTTTCTTT. Encoded protein: CASSYRGQNTEAFF.

The chain has TRBV27 and TRBJ1-2, with D unresolved. This CDR3 has 14 amino acids. Germline V gene lookup returns CDR1 MNHEY and CDR2 SMNVEV (reference sequence). Trimming cost V 4 bases and J 3 bases, with 12 bases left between them. CDR3 amino acids: CASSSLGIDYGYTF. Here the CDR3 DNA reads TGTGCCAGCAGTTCCCTCGGGATAGACTATGGCTACACCTTC.

This sequence joins TRBV6-5 and TRBJ2-5; possible D gene TRBD1, 5 bases. The CDR3 spans 15 residues. Trimming took 5 bases from V and 5 from J, leaving 18 bases between them. In germline, CDR1 is MNHEY, CDR2 SVGAGI. CDR3 DNA sequence: TGTGCCAGCAGTAAAACGGCAGGGCCCGTCGAGACCCAGTACTTC. Amino acids: CASSKTAGPVETQYF.

This sequence joins TRBV5-1 and TRBJ2-4; TRBD2 aligns across 7 bases. Losses at the gene ends were 4 bases for V and 6 bases for J; bases not matched to a gene: 19. Germline V gene lookup returns CDR1 SGHRS and CDR2 YFSETQ. The CDR3 spans 18 residues. This chain's CDR3 is CASSPRFGGGQGGNIQYF. The CDR3 nucleotides are TGCGCCAGCAGCCCCCGATTCGGCGGGGGTCAAGGAGGAAACATTCAGTACTTC.

The rearrangement uses TRBV18 and TRBJ1-5; D unresolved. The V end lost 0 bases, the J end lost 0 bases, and 12 bases lay between the germline ends. The CDR3 covers 17 residues. The germline gives CDR1 KGHSH, CDR2 LQKENI. As DNA, the CDR3 is TGTGCCAGCTCACCACCAGGCGGGCCCAATAGCAATCAGCCCCAGCATTTT. Protein product: CASSPPGGPNSNQPQHF.

The rearrangement links TRBV30 to TRBJ1-1, with D unclear. Germline V lookup: CDR1 GTSNPN, CDR2 SVGIG (reference sequence). The ends were cut back, 4 bases at V and 1 base at J, with 19 bases in the middle. CDR3 length: 16 residues. This chain's CDR3 is CAWTEWRGVENTEAFF. The CDR3 DNA is TGTGCCTGGACTGAATGGCGGGGAGTTGAGAACACTGAAGCTTTCTTT. The entire variable domain, with the rest obtained from reference TRBV30 and TRBJ1-1, is as follows: SQTIHQWPATLVQPVGSPLSLECTVEGTSNPNLYWYRQAAGRGLQLLFYSVGIGQISSEVPQNLSASRPQDRQFILSSKKLLLSDSGFYLCAWTEWRGVENTEAFFGQGTRLTVV.

This clone was detected once. This chain joins TRBV5-6 and TRBJ1-1, with 9 nucleotides matching TRBD1. Germline lookup yields CDR1 SGHDT and CDR2 YYEEEE. The junction had 0 bases not matched to a gene; V was cut back by 0 bases and J by 3 bases. CDR3 length: 14 amino acids. CDR3 in amino acids: CASSLDRGHTEAFF. Here the CDR3 DNA reads TGTGCCAGCAGCTTGGACAGGGGGCACACTGAAGCTTTCTTT.

The V gene is TRBV19, the J gene TRBJ2-5; a weak D match, TRBD2 (6 bases). V lost 4 bases and J lost 5, with 11 bases in between. CDR3 length: 13 amino acids. Germline CDR1 LNHDA, CDR2 SQIVND (reference sequence). This CDR3 reads CASSTKAGETQYF. The CDR3, as DNA: TGTGCCAGTAGTACTAAGGCGGGGGAGACCCAGTACTTC.

The genes are TRBV2 and TRBJ2-7, with D perhaps matching TRBD2 (6 bases). CDR3 size: 14 residues. Germline V gene sequence: CDR1 SNHLY, CDR2 FYNNEI. V dropped 2 bases and J dropped 6 bases, with 14 bases sitting between them. This CDR3 reads CASSELGTRGEQYF. In nucleotides, the CDR3 is TGTGCCAGCAGTGAACTGGGGACGCGGGGCGAGCAGTACTTC.

V is TRBV9 and J is TRBJ1-2; 9 bases line up with TRBD1. From germline, CDR1 is SGDLS and CDR2 YYNGEE. V was pared by 0 bases and J by 11 bases, with 5 bases of the junction left unmatched. The CDR3 runs 13 residues. The chain's CDR3 is CASSVVGTGQYTF. CDR3 coding DNA: TGTGCCAGCAGCGTAGTTGGGACAGGGCAGTACACCTTC.

This clone was observed a handful of times. The chain recombines TRBV5-6 with TRBJ2-1; D is possibly TRBD1 (5 bases). The germline gives CDR1 SGHDT, CDR2 YYEEEE. The CDR3 consists of 14 residues. Deletions cut 1 base from V and 7 bases from J, with 12 bases between. CDR3 in amino acids: CASSLSREGNEQFF. CDR3 coding DNA: TGTGCCAGCAGCTTGTCCAGGGAAGGGAATGAGCAGTTCTTC.

The chain links TRBV6-4 to TRBJ1-4, with unresolved D. CDR1 MRHNA and CDR2 SNTAGT come from the germline V gene. V was cut by 6 bases and J by 2 bases, with 10 bases left in between. This CDR3 spans 14 amino acids. CDR3: CASRRPGTNEKLFF. The CDR3 coding sequence is TGTGCCAGCAGAAGACCGGGGACTAATGAAAAACTGTTTTTT.

The CDR3 region is CATGPGTRTGAQYF. DNA of the CDR3: TGTGCCACCGGACCGGGGACGAGGACGGGGGCGCAGTATTTT. The chain links TRBV9 to TRBJ2-3; D is possibly TRBD2 (6 bases). Per the germline V gene, CDR1 is SGDLS and CDR2 is YYNGEE. The CDR3 is 14 amino acids. With 9 bases removed from V and 10 bases from J, the gap between germline ends came to 24 bases. Using reference TRBV9 and TRBJ2-3 for the parts outside the CDR3, the full variable domain is DSGVTQTPKHLITATGQRVTLRCSPRSGDLSVYWYQQSLDQGLQFLIQYYNGEERAKGNILERFSAQQFPDLHSELNLSSLELGDSALYFCATGPGTRTGAQYFGPGTRLTVL.

V usage is TRBV20-1 and J usage is TRBJ1-2, with 7 bases aligning to TRBD1. This CDR3 region has 13 residues. V dropped 5 bases and J dropped 6; count of bases not matched to a gene: 9. Germline V CDR1 and CDR2: DFQATT, SNEGSKA (reference sequence). The CDR3 spells CSARATGTHGYTF. CDR3 nucleotide sequence: TGCAGTGCTCGTGCGACAGGGACCCATGGCTACACCTTC.